Listed below are T cell receptor beta chains from one sample, sequenced in a study of blood T cell repertoires in COVID-19. Sequencing was performed with immunoSEQ multiplex PCR; in TCRdb, only in-frame clones are kept and a portion is missing. The sample records about 170,000 clones, 88% being singletons. Sequenced sample: peripheral blood. The receptors derive from a man aged 50 to 59 who had recovered from COVID-19. Each CDR3 is given with its conserved first and last residue. A D gene is named only where the DNA matches it firmly. Clone size is stated in some rows and not others, as once, few, many or a class when expanded.

v_gene	abundance	j_gene	d_gene	CDR3nt	CDR3aa
TRBV9	NA	TRBJ2-1	TRBD2	TGTGCCAGCAGCCGAGCGGGGGATGCCTACAATGAGCAGTTCTTC	CASSRAGDAYNEQFF
TRBV19	NA	TRBJ2-5	TRBD2	TGTGCCAGTAGTTTGGGACTAGCGGGAGGAGAGACCCAGTACTTC	CASSLGLAGGETQYF
TRBV7-6	few	TRBJ2-5	NA	TGTGCCAGCAGCCGAGGGGAGACCCAGTACTTC	CASSRGETQYF
TRBV5-1	many	TRBJ2-7	NA	TGCGCCAGCAGCTTCTCCGCAGGGCTATATTACGAGCAGTACTTC	CASSFSAGLYYEQYF
TRBV5-4	NA	TRBJ1-3	TRBD1	TGTGCCAGCAGCTGGACAGGGCGAAACACCATATATTTT	CASSWTGRNTIYF
TRBV6-2/TRBV6-3	NA	TRBJ2-3	NA	TGTGCCAGCTGCCGACAGCGTACAGATACGCAGTATTTT	CASCRQRTDTQYF
TRBV28	NA	TRBJ2-7	TRBD1	TGTGCCAGCAGAAGGACAGGAGATACCTACGAGCAGTACTTC	CASRRTGDTYEQYF
TRBV28	NA	TRBJ1-2	NA	TGTGCCAGCAGAGAAGCTGGGGGCGATGGCTACACCTTC	CASREAGGDGYTF
TRBV15	few	TRBJ2-5	NA	TGTGCCACCACCATACGAGGGTCTGAGACCCAGTACTTC	CATTIRGSETQYF
TRBV23-1	NA	TRBJ1-1	NA	TGCGCCAGCAGTCAACTGTCAGGGACTTTGAACACTGAAGCTTTCTTT	CASSQLSGTLNTEAFF
TRBV18	once	TRBJ1-3	NA	TGTGCCAGCTCACCACTTGATGTAATTGACAGCTTATATTTT	CASSPLDVIDSLYF
TRBV28	NA	TRBJ2-7	TRBD1	TGTGCCAGCAGCCAACAGGGGGCGCGCACCTACGAGCAGTACTTC	CASSQQGARTYEQYF
TRBV7-9	NA	TRBJ1-3	NA	TGTGCCAGCAGCTTAGCGGGAGACCCCTCTGGAAACACCATATATTTT	CASSLAGDPSGNTIYF
TRBV7-2	once	TRBJ2-4	NA	TGTGCCAGCAGCTCTATAGCCAAAAACATTCAGTACTTC	CASSSIAKNIQYF
TRBV2	NA	TRBJ1-6	TRBD1	TGTGCCAGCCAAGGGCAAGGGGGCCCAGGGGCACCCCTCCACTTT	CASQGQGGPGAPLHF
TRBV10-1	once	TRBJ2-1	TRBD2	TGCGCCAGCAGTGACCGGGAGGGTCCACTCTTTTACAATGAGCAGTTCTTC	CASSDREGPLFYNEQFF
TRBV7-2	NA	TRBJ2-3	NA	TGTGCCAGCAGCTCCCCCGGGCTGGGGGCCCCCGATACGCAGTATTTT	CASSSPGLGAPDTQYF
TRBV28	once	TRBJ2-7	NA	TGTGCCAGCAGGGAACGGCAGGGGTGGGACGAGCAGTACTTC	CASRERQGWDEQYF
TRBV10-1	few	TRBJ2-1	TRBD1	TGCGCCAGCAGTTTGGACAGGGGGCGAAACAATGAGCAGTTCTTC	CASSLDRGRNNEQFF
TRBV11-2	many	TRBJ1-2	NA	TGTGCCAGCAGCGGAGGGGCATTTCCGGGGGGTGGCTACACCTTC	CASSGGAFPGGGYTF
TRBV28	NA	TRBJ1-6	NA	TGTGCCAGCAGTTTAGCAGATAATTCACCCCTCCACTTT	CASSLADNSPLHF
TRBV5-4	NA	TRBJ2-7	TRBD1	TGTGCCAGCAGCCGACAGGGGGGCCTGAAGCCCTACGAGCAGTACTTC	CASSRQGGLKPYEQYF
TRBV12-3/TRBV12-4	once	TRBJ1-5	NA	TGTGCCAGCAGTTTTGGGGGCGGGCAGCCCCAGCATTTT	CASSFGGGQPQHF
TRBV2	NA	TRBJ1-2	NA	TGTGCCAGCAGTCCCACGCGTAGGGGAAACTATGGCTACACCTTC	CASSPTRRGNYGYTF
TRBV25-1	NA	TRBJ2-5	NA	TGTGCCAGCAGTGACATACTGGAGACCCAGTACTTC	CASSDILETQYF
TRBV5-4	NA	TRBJ2-5	TRBD2	TGTGCCAGCAGCGTACTAGCGGGAGTGGGGGAGACCCAGTACTTC	CASSVLAGVGETQYF
TRBV7-6	NA	TRBJ2-3	TRBD2	TGTGCCAGCAGCTTAGCGGGGGGGGGACTTCCCACAGATACGCAGTATTTT	CASSLAGGGLPTDTQYF
TRBV27	NA	TRBJ2-3	NA	TGTGCCAGTGCCCCGTCTACCACAGATACGCAGTATTTT	CASAPSTTDTQYF
TRBV11-2	NA	TRBJ2-2	TRBD2	TGTGCCAGCAGCTTCGTAGCGGGGCCGAACACCGGGGAGCTGTTTTTT	CASSFVAGPNTGELFF
TRBV3-1/TRBV3-2	NA	TRBJ1-5	TRBD1	TGTGCCAGCAGCCCGGGACAGGGCTGGGGTAATCAGCCCCAGCATTTT	CASSPGQGWGNQPQHF
TRBV29-1	NA	TRBJ2-1	TRBD1	TGCAGCGTTGGAGGGACAGGGGGCTACCATGAGCAGTTCTTC	CSVGGTGGYHEQFF
TRBV6-5	NA	TRBJ1-2	NA	TGTGCCAGCACCCTGGGGGGTAACTATGGCTACACCTTC	CASTLGGNYGYTF
TRBV6-4	once	TRBJ2-1	TRBD2	TGTGCCAGCAGTGACTTAGCGGGGGGAGTAGGGGAGCAGTTCTTC	CASSDLAGGVGEQFF
TRBV12-3/TRBV12-4	NA	TRBJ2-7	TRBD1	TGTGCCAGTAGGCAGGGGGCGAGAGACGAGCAGTACTTC	CASRQGARDEQYF
TRBV5-5	once	TRBJ1-5	TRBD1	TGTGCCAGCAGCCGGGACAGGGAACAGCCCCAGCATTTT	CASSRDREQPQHF
TRBV7-9	once	TRBJ2-4	NA	TGTGCCAGCAGCTTAGGCGGATCCAAAAACATTCAGTACTTC	CASSLGGSKNIQYF
TRBV5-4	few	TRBJ1-2	NA	TGTGCCAGCAGCTCCCCGGGGACACCCTATGGCTACACCTTC	CASSSPGTPYGYTF
TRBV6-2/TRBV6-3	NA	TRBJ2-5	NA	TGTGCCAGCAGTTACGGCAGGGGACAAGAGACCCAGTACTTC	CASSYGRGQETQYF
TRBV29-1	NA	TRBJ1-1	TRBD1	TGCAGCGCCGCGACAGGGAGGGCTTTCTTT	CSAATGRAFF
TRBV6-1	NA	TRBJ2-2	NA	TGTGCCAGCAGTGAACTAGCGAACACCGGGGAGCTGTTTTTT	CASSELANTGELFF
TRBV6-5	NA	TRBJ2-3	NA	TGTGCCAGCAGTTACTTTAGCGTTTCTAGCACAGATACGCAGTATTTT	CASSYFSVSSTDTQYF
TRBV21-1	NA	TRBJ2-5	NA	TGTGCCAGCAGCCCATCCGGGACAGTTAGTCAAGAGACCCAGTACTTC	CASSPSGTVSQETQYF
TRBV29-1	NA	TRBJ2-3	TRBD2	TGCAGCGTTTACCTCAGCGGGAGCGGGCAGTCGACGCAGTATTTT	CSVYLSGSGQSTQYF
TRBV25-1	NA	TRBJ2-6	TRBD2	TGTGCCAGCAGTGACCGGCGGGAGGGCTCTGGGGCCAACGTCCTGACTTTC	CASSDRREGSGANVLTF
TRBV7-8	NA	TRBJ1-2	TRBD1	TGTGCCAGCAGCCCTATTTCGGGACAGGGTGGGCATGGCTACACCTTC	CASSPISGQGGHGYTF
TRBV7-8	NA	TRBJ2-3	NA	TGTGCCAGCAGCGCTGGACTTGCAGGAGATACGCAGTATTTT	CASSAGLAGDTQYF
TRBV21-1	NA	TRBJ2-7	NA	TGTGCCAGCAGCGCGACTCCGGGACTAGCCTCCCACGAGCAGTACTTC	CASSATPGLASHEQYF
TRBV19	NA	TRBJ1-2	NA	TGTGCCAGTAGTAGCGTGAGAGCATACACCTTC	CASSSVRAYTF
TRBV7-9	few	TRBJ2-3	TRBD2	TGTGCCAGCAGCTTACCCCTAGCGGGGGATAGCACAGATACGCAGTATTTT	CASSLPLAGDSTDTQYF
TRBV3-1/TRBV3-2	NA	TRBJ2-7	TRBD2	TGTGCCAGCAGCCTCAAGCGGGGGGGCTTTTACGAGCAGTACTTC	CASSLKRGGFYEQYF
TRBV6-2/TRBV6-3	NA	TRBJ2-7	TRBD1	TGTGCCAGCATCCCCGGGGGACAGGGGGTATTAAGTTACGAGCAGTACTTC	CASIPGGQGVLSYEQYF
TRBV7-9	NA	TRBJ2-3	TRBD2	TGTGCCAGCAGCTTCGGGACTAGCGGGTCAGATACGCAGTATTTT	CASSFGTSGSDTQYF
TRBV5-1	NA	TRBJ1-1	NA	TGCGCCAGCAGCACAGGGAATCGGGACACTGAAGCTTTCTTT	CASSTGNRDTEAFF
TRBV7-3	NA	TRBJ1-1	NA	TGTGCCAGCAGCTCGAAACCGGGACACTCACATGTTGAAGCTTTCTTT	CASSSKPGHSHVEAFF
TRBV29-1	NA	TRBJ2-7	TRBD2	TGCAGCGTTGACGGTAGCGGGGGCTACGAGCAGTACTTC	CSVDGSGGYEQYF
TRBV5-8	NA	TRBJ1-5	TRBD1	TGTGCCAGCAGACAGGGGTTTCAGCCCCAGCATTTT	CASRQGFQPQHF
TRBV5-1	NA	TRBJ2-3	NA	TGCGCCAGCAGGGCGCTCTCTACAGGAGATACGCAGTATTTT	CASRALSTGDTQYF
TRBV19	NA	TRBJ1-1	NA	TGTGCCAGTACCTGGACTAATTTAGGCACTGAAGCTTTCTTT	CASTWTNLGTEAFF